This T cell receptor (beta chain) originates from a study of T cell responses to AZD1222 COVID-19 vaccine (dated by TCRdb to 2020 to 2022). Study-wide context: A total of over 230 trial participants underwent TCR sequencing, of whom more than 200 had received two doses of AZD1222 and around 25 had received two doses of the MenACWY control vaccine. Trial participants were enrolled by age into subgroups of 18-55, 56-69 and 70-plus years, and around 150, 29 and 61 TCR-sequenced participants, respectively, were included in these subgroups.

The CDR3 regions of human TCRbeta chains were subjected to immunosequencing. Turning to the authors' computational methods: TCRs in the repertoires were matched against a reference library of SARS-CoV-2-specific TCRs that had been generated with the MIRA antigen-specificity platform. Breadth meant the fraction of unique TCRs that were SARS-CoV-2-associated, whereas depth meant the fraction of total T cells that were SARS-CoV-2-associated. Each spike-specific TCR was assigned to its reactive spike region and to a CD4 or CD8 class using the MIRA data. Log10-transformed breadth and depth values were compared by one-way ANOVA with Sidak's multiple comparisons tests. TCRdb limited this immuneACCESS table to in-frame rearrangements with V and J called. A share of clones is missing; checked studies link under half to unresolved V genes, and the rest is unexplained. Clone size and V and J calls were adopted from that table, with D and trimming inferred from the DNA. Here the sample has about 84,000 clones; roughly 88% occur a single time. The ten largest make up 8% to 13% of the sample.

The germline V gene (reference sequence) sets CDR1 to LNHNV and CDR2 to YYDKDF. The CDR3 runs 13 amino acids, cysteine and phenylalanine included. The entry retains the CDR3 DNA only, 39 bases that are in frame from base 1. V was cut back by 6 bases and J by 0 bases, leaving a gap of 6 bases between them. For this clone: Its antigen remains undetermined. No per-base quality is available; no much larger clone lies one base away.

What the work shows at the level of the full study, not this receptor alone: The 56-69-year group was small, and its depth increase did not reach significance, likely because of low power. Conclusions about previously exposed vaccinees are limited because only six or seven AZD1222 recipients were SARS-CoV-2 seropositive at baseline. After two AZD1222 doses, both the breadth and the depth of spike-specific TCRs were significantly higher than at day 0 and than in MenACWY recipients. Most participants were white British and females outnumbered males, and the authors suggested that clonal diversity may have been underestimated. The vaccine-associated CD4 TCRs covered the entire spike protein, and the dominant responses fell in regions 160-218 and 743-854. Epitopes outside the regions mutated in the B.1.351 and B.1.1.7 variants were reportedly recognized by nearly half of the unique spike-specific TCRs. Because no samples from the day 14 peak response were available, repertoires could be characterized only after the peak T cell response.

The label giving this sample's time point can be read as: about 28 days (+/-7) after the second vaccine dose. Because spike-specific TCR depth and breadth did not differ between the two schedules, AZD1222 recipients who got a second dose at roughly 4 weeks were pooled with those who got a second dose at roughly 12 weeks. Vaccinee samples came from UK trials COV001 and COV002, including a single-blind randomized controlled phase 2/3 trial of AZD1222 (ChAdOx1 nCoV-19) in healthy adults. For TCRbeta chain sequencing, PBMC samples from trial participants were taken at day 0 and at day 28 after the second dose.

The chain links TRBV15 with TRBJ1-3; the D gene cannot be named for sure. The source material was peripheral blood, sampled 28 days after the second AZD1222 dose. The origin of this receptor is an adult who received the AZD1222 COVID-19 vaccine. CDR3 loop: CATSGVSGNTIYF. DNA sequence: TGTGCCACCAGTGGGGTCTCTGGAAACACCATATATTTT. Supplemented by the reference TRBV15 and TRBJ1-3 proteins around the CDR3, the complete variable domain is DAMVIQNPRYQVTQFGKPVTLSCSQTLNHNVMYWYQQKSSQAPKLLFHYYDKDFNNEADTPDNFQSRRPNTSFCFLDIRSPGLGDTAMYLCATSGVSGNTIYFGEGSWLTVV.